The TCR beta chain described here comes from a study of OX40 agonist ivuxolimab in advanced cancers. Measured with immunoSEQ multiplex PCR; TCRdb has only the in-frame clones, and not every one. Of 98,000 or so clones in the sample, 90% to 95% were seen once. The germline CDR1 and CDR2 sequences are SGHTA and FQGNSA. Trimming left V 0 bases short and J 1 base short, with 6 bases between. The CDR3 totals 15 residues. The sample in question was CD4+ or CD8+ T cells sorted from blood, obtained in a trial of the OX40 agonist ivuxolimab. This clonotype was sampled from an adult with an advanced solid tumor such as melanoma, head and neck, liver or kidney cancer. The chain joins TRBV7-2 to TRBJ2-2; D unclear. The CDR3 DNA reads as TGTGCCAGCAGCTTAGCGAACCTGAACACCGGGGAGCTGTTTTTT. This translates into CASSLANLNTGELFF.